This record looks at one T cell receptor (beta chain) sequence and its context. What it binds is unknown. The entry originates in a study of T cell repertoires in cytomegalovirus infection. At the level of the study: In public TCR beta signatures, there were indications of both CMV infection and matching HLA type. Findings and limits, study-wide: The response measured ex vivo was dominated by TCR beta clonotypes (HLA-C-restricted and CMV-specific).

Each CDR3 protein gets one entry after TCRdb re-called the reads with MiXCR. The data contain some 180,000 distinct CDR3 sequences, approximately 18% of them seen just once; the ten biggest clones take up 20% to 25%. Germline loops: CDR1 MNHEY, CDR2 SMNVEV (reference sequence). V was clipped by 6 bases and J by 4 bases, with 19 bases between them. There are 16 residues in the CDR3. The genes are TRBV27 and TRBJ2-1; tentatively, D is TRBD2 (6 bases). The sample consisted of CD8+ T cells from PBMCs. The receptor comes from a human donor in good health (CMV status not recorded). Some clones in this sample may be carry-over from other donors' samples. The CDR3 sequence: CASSPSAGSLYNEQFF. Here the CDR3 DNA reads TGTGCCAGCAGCCCGAGCGCGGGGAGCTTATACAATGAGCAGTTCTTC.